These 28 T cell receptor beta chains share one sample of origin, sequenced in a study of blood T cell repertoires in COVID-19. Generated by immunoSEQ multiplex PCR, the TCRdb table keeps only in-frame clones and is missing some. The table shows about 160,000 clones, with 81% occurring only once. Sequencing input: PBMCs or T cells enriched from blood (not recorded which). These receptors all stem from a woman aged 40 to 55 with acute COVID-19.

The DNA for the CDR3 is TGTGCCAGCAGCCCTTACTTTAACTCGAGCTCCTACGAGCAGTACGTC. Translated: CASSPYFNSSSYEQYV. The chain joins TRBV14 to TRBJ2-7; no reliable D call. Germline CDR1 SGHDN, CDR2 FVKESK. The CDR3 has 16 residues. Trimming stripped 4 bases from V and 0 bases from J, with 16 bases between.

The chain combines TRBV30 with TRBJ2-1; TRBD2 agrees at 7 bases. The CDR3 loop spans 15 amino acids. Germline V gene sequence: CDR1 GTSNPN, CDR2 SVGIG (reference sequence). The ends lost 0 bases at V and 8 bases at J; junction bases unmatched: 10. This CDR3 reads CAWSVLGGKGDEQFF. The CDR3, as DNA: TGTGCCTGGAGTGTACTGGGAGGGAAAGGCGATGAGCAGTTCTTC. The whole variable domain, remainder taken from reference TRBV30 and TRBJ2-1, is SQTIHQWPATLVQPVGSPLSLECTVEGTSNPNLYWYRQAAGRGLQLLFYSVGIGQISSEVPQNLSASRPQDRQFILSSKKLLLSDSGFYLCAWSVLGGKGDEQFFGPGTRLTVL.

CDR3 nucleotide sequence: TGTGCTAGTGGAGTGGGACTAGCGGGAGTCACAGATACGCAGTATTTT. The encoded protein is CASGVGLAGVTDTQYF. The chain couples TRBV12-5 to TRBJ2-3, with 14 bases matching TRBD2. V lost 6 bases and J lost 2; bases outside the gene matches: 4. This CDR3 has 16 residues. Germline assignment: CDR1 LGHNT and CDR2 FRNRAP.

The chain is built from TRBV5-1 and TRBJ2-1; 9 positions match TRBD2. The CDR3 extends over 15 amino acids. Trimming took 1 base from V and 7 from J; bases not matched to a gene: 6. Germline V gene sequence: CDR1 SGHRS, CDR2 YFSETQ. The CDR3 loop reads CASSLTAGGPNEQFF. The DNA for the CDR3 is TGCGCCAGCAGCTTGACGGCGGGAGGGCCTAATGAGCAGTTCTTC.

The chain carries TRBV5-1 and TRBJ1-4; D possibly corresponds to TRBD1 (6 bases). The V gene lost 0 bases and the J gene lost 10 bases, with 13 bases spanning the gap. The CDR3 contains 14 residues. Per germline, CDR1 SGHRS and CDR2 YFSETQ. The CDR3 bases are TGCGCCAGCAGCTTGGTAGCAGGGGAGGGAAAACTGTTTTTT. It specifies CASSLVAGEGKLFF.

A remark on this clone: This sample also contains other DNA sequences that code for the same CDR3. The V and J genes are TRBV5-4 and TRBJ2-3; 13 positions match TRBD2. The germline CDR1 and CDR2 sequences are SGHNT and YYREEE (reference sequence). The V gene end was trimmed by 4 bases and the J gene end by 3 bases; junction bases not matched to a gene: 2. CDR3 length: 15 residues. This CDR3 reads CASSPGLAGTDTQYF. CDR3 in DNA: TGTGCCAGCAGCCCGGGACTAGCGGGGACAGATACGCAGTATTTT. Based on the CDR3 plus reference TRBV5-4 and TRBJ2-3, the full variable domain is ETGVTQSPTHLIKTRGQQVTLRCSSQSGHNTVSWYQQALGQGPQFIFQYYREEENGRGNFPPRFSGLQFPNYSSELNVNALELDDSALYLCASSPGLAGTDTQYFGPGTRLTVL.

The chain couples TRBV13 to TRBJ2-6, with D possibly TRBD2 on 6 matching bases. V lost 5 bases, J lost 3 bases, and 11 bases lay in between. CDR1 PRHDT and CDR2 FYEKMQ come from the germline V gene (reference sequence). The CDR3 has 15 residues. The CDR3 nucleotides are TGTGCCAGCAGCCCCGGGGGTGGTGGGGCCAACGTCCTGACTTTC. Protein product: CASSPGGGGANVLTF.

The chain is built from TRBV6-1 and TRBJ2-7; D is uncertain. V was cut by 1 base and J by 8 bases, with 12 bases left in between. The germline gives CDR1 MNHNS, CDR2 SASEGT. This CDR3 is built from 13 residues. CDR3 nucleotides: TGTGCCAGCAGTGAAGGGCTAGTCGTGCAGCAGTACTTC. As protein: CASSEGLVVQQYF.

The V gene is TRBV10-3, the J gene TRBJ2-1; TRBD2 aligns across 12 bases. Per the germline V gene, CDR1 is ENHRY and CDR2 is SYGVKD. The V segment lost 0 bases and the J segment 10 bases; nucleotides outside the gene matches: 19. The CDR3 has 20 amino acids. The CDR3 spells CAISESKSRAGLAGSGEQFF. Here the CDR3 DNA reads TGTGCCATCAGTGAGTCGAAGTCGAGAGCAGGACTAGCGGGGTCAGGGGAGCAGTTCTTC.

The V call is TRBV11-3, the J call TRBJ2-1; D is perhaps TRBD2 (6 bases). This CDR3 has 16 residues. Germline V lookup: CDR1 SGHNT, CDR2 YENEEA. The V and J ends lost 1 base and 3 bases respectively, with 13 bases between them. CDR3: CASSLVGAGSYNEQFF. CDR3 DNA: TGTGCCAGCAGCTTAGTTGGGGCCGGGAGCTACAATGAGCAGTTCTTC.

The CDR3 nucleotides read TGTGCCAGCAGTGAGACTAGCGGGAGAAACGAGCAGTACTTC. Amino acid sequence: CASSETSGRNEQYF. The chain recombines TRBV6-1 with TRBJ2-7, with 12 bases that match TRBD2. Losses at the gene ends were 3 bases for V and 5 bases for J; bases not matched to a gene: 2. In germline, CDR1 is MNHNS, CDR2 SASEGT. This CDR3 spans 14 amino acids.

The rearrangement links TRBV6-5 to TRBJ1-4, with D hard to call. This CDR3 has 14 amino acids. In germline, CDR1 is MNHEY, CDR2 SVGAGI. The ends were cut back, 5 bases at V and 0 bases at J, with 7 bases in the middle. This chain's CDR3 is CASSPLATNEKLFF. The CDR3 coding sequence is TGTGCCAGCAGTCCACTTGCAACTAATGAAAAACTGTTTTTT.

The chain carries TRBV9 and TRBJ1-1; weak D call: TRBD1 (5 bases). CDR3 length equals 16 residues. V was shortened by 0 bases and J by 3 bases, with 15 bases between the two germline ends. Per the germline V gene, CDR1 is SGDLS and CDR2 is YYNGEE. The CDR3 reads CASSVESGAGYTEAFF. DNA for the CDR3: TGTGCCAGCAGCGTAGAAAGCGGGGCAGGGTACACTGAAGCTTTCTTT.

The chain has TRBV5-4 and TRBJ2-6, with 8 bases identical to TRBD1. The V and J ends lost 5 bases and 2 bases, in that order; junction bases with no gene match: 12. Germline CDR1 and CDR2: SGHNT and YYREEE (reference sequence). CDR3 size: 18 residues. For the CDR3, the DNA is TGTGCCAGCAGACCCTGGACAGGGTTTGGACCTGGGGCCAACGTCCTGACTTTC. Its translation: CASRPWTGFGPGANVLTF.

The V gene is TRBV23-1, the J gene TRBJ1-2, with D tentatively TRBD1 (6 bases). TRBV23-1 has ORF status, its function being uncertain. CDR3 length: 12 residues. V lost 9 bases to trimming and J lost 3 bases, with 11 bases between them. DNA for the CDR3: TGCGCCAGTTACAGGGAAGACTATGGCTACACCTTC. Protein product: CASYREDYGYTF.

As regards this clone: One end of the junction is discordant with germline, which a read error may explain. V is TRBV19 and J is TRBJ2-7, with 9 positions matching TRBD1. Germline loops: CDR1 LNHDA, CDR2 SQIVND (reference sequence). The CDR3 contains 13 residues. This chain's CDR3 is CASSTGQGIIRDF. CDR3 DNA sequence: TGTGCCAGTAGTACAGGACAGGGGATAATCCGGGACTTC.

The J gene is TRBJ1-1, the V gene TRBV12-3 or TRBV12-4; 8 bases agree with TRBD1. V lost 4 bases and J lost 11; bases outside the gene matches: 6. The CDR3 covers 12 residues. The CDR3: CASSSLTGDAFF. CDR3 sequence (DNA): TGTGCCAGCAGTTCCTTGACAGGGGACGCTTTCTTT.

The V gene is TRBV15, the J gene TRBJ2-1; TRBD2 matches 12 bases. The V gene's germline CDR1 is LNHNV and CDR2 YYDKDF (reference sequence). Trimming at V came to 4 bases and at J to 5 bases, leaving 6 bases not matched to a gene. The CDR3 covers 16 residues. The CDR3 DNA reads TGTGCCACCAGCACCCCTCTAGCGGGAGGGGACAATGAGCAGTTCTTC. Protein product: CATSTPLAGGDNEQFF.

The chain links TRBV2 to TRBJ2-1; D is unresolved. This CDR3 region has 11 residues. With 6 bases removed from V and 4 bases from J, the gap between germline ends came to 4 bases. The germline gives CDR1 SNHLY, CDR2 FYNNEI. In DNA form, the CDR3 reads TGTGCCAGCAGACTTTACAATGAGCAGTTCTTC. Translation gives CASRLYNEQFF.

The chain couples TRBV15 to TRBJ2-3; 12 bases agree with TRBD2. V dropped 8 bases and J dropped 4; count of bases not matched to a gene: 7. Germline CDR1 and CDR2: LNHNV and YYDKDF (reference sequence). The CDR3 sequence is 15 residues long. CDR3 nucleotide sequence: TGTGCCACCGGGACTAGCGGGCCCTACCCAGATACGCAGTATTTT. Translation gives CATGTSGPYPDTQYF. Full variable domain (remainder filled in from reference TRBV15 and TRBJ2-3): DAMVIQNPRYQVTQFGKPVTLSCSQTLNHNVMYWYQQKSSQAPKLLFHYYDKDFNNEADTPDNFQSRRPNTSFCFLDIRSPGLGDTAMYLCATGTSGPYPDTQYFGPGTRLTVL.

The V gene is TRBV19, the J gene TRBJ1-1; unclear D gene. Germline V gene sequence: CDR1 LNHDA, CDR2 SQIVND (reference sequence). The V and J ends lost 4 bases and 1 base respectively, with 7 bases between them. The CDR3 covers 13 residues. The CDR3 nucleotides are TGTGCCAGTAGTAGGCAGCGGAACACTGAAGCTTTCTTT. As protein: CASSRQRNTEAFF.

This clone has a handful of counts. This chain connects TRBV4-2 to TRBJ2-5; 7 bases match TRBD2. J was trimmed by 4 bases and V by 0 bases; bases with no gene match: 23. This CDR3 contains 21 residues. In germline, CDR1 is LGHNA, CDR2 YNFKEQ. The DNA of the CDR3 is TGTGCCAGCAGCCAAGAAGGGTCCGGGACTACTAGCATCCTTAGTGGAGAGACCCAGTACTTC. This encodes CASSQEGSGTTSILSGETQYF.

The V call is TRBV5-1, the J call TRBJ1-2; TRBD1 agrees at 8 bases. The length of the CDR3 is 15 residues. Losses at the gene ends were 1 base for V and 6 bases for J; bases not matched to a gene: 8. Germline CDR1 reads SGHRS; CDR2 reads YFSETQ. CDR3 sequence: CASSLNQGARDGYTF. CDR3 coding DNA: TGCGCCAGCAGCTTGAATCAGGGGGCGAGGGATGGCTACACCTTC.

V and J are TRBV2 and TRBJ2-1; perhaps TRBD2 as D (6 bases). The V end lost 5 bases, the J end lost 6 bases, and 23 bases lay between the germline ends. CDR3 length: 17 residues. Germline lookup yields CDR1 SNHLY and CDR2 FYNNEI. The CDR3 nucleotides are TGTGCCAGCAGTACTAAAATCTGGACTACCCATGGCAATGAGCAGTTCTTC. Its translation is CASSTKIWTTHGNEQFF.

The chain employs TRBV7-6 and TRBJ2-1; TRBD2 agrees at 7 bases. V lost 1 base to trimming and J lost 0 bases; unmatched junction nucleotides: 0. This CDR3 contains 15 residues. Germline V lookup: CDR1 SGHVS, CDR2 FNYEAQ. The CDR3 DNA is TGTGCCAGCAGCTTAGTAGCGGGCTCCTACAATGAGCAGTTCTTC. The encoded protein is CASSLVAGSYNEQFF. The full variable domain, rest sourced from reference TRBV7-6 and TRBJ2-1, is GAGVSQSPRYKVTKRGQDVALRCDPISGHVSLYWYRQALGQGPEFLTYFNYEAQQDKSGLPNDRFSAERPEGSISTLTIQRTEQRDSAMYRCASSLVAGSYNEQFFGPGTRLTVL.

This CDR3 is CASSRWTGSLGSSGNTIYF. In DNA form, the CDR3 reads TGCGCCAGCAGCCGCTGGACAGGCTCCCTCGGTTCCTCTGGAAACACCATATATTTT. The rearrangement joins TRBV5-1 to TRBJ1-3; 7 bases match TRBD1. Germline loops: CDR1 SGHRS, CDR2 YFSETQ. The CDR3 spans 19 residues. Germline trimming cut 4 bases from V and 0 bases from J; bases unmatched to any gene: 16.

The chain uses TRBV7-2 and TRBJ2-1; D perhaps matches TRBD2 (7 bases). CDR3 length: 16 residues. The V end lost 6 bases, the J end lost 4 bases, and 19 bases lay between the germline ends. Germline CDR1 reads SGHTA; CDR2 reads FQGNSA. The CDR3 DNA sequence: TGTGCCAGCAGGCCCGGAGGGGGGGGCGAGTACAATGAGCAGTTCTTC. As protein: CASRPGGGGEYNEQFF.

The chain uses TRBV5-1 and TRBJ2-3; 12 bases are shared with TRBD2. The V and J ends lost 6 bases and 3 bases, in that order; junction bases with no gene match: 2. This CDR3 comprises 14 residues. Germline CDR1 and CDR2: SGHRS and YFSETQ. The CDR3 coding sequence is TGCGCCAGCAAACTAGCGGGAGGAACAGATACGCAGTATTTT. Translation: CASKLAGGTDTQYF.